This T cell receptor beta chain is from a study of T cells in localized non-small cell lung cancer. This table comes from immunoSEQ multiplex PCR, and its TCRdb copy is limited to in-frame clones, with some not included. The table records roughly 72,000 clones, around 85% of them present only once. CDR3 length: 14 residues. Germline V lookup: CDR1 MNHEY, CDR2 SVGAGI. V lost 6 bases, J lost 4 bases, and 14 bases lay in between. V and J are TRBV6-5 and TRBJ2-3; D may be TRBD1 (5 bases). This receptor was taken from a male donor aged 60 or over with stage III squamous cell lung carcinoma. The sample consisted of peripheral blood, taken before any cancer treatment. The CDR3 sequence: CASSARVVSDTQYF. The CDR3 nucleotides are TGTGCCAGCAGCGCCAGGGTTGTCTCAGATACGCAGTATTTT.